The entry below gives a single TCR beta chain sequence along with its context. Its antigen is unidentified. Genomic DNA template from tumor biopsies or peripheral blood, about 600 ng to 6,004 ng input. The CDR3 spans 14 residues. The V gene's germline CDR1 is SGHNT and CDR2 YYREEE (reference sequence). V lost 4 bases and J lost 6; bases outside the gene matches: 8. These data originate in a study of T cells in tumors after PD-1 blockade. Measured with immunoSEQ multiplex PCR; TCRdb has only the in-frame clones, and not every one. Of around 5,000 clones listed, 65% to 70% were seen once; the top ten hold roughly 31%. Study-wide points: Squamous carcinoma: around 50% of expanded exhausted clones novel, versus around 29% of other expanded CD8+ clones.

The rearrangement uses TRBV5-4 and TRBJ1-2; 8 bases agree with TRBD1. The sequence was collected from a human donor with cutaneous squamous cell carcinoma. Specimen: tumor tissue, collected before anti-PD-1 treatment. This CDR3 is CASSQTGEWDGYTF. DNA for the CDR3: TGTGCCAGCAGCCAGACAGGGGAATGGGATGGCTACACCTTC.